The TCR beta chain under discussion was sequenced for a study of shared clonotypes between healthy human individuals. Study conclusions and caveats: A handful of donors showed sharing of approximately 5% of naive CD4 clonotypes.

V trimming: 5 bases; J trimming: 6 bases; junction bases outside the gene matches: 4. Germline CDR1 is LNHDA and CDR2 is SQIVND (reference sequence). This CDR3 is 14 amino acids long. Researchers ran the assay at a deep level. Here immunoSEQ multiplex PCR was the method, and the copy in TCRdb shows in-frame clones only, minus some. The sample includes roughly 1,600,000 clones, 98% to 99% seen only once; the top ten take approximately 0.38%. Concerning this clone itself: The antigen is not known.

V gene TRBV19 combines with J gene TRBJ2-1; 10 nucleotides align to TRBD1. This clonotype originated in a man younger than 40 in good health. Sample: naive CD4+ T cells sorted from blood. Subset in this sample: CD45RA+ positively selected. The CDR3 DNA sequence: TGTGCCAGTAGTCGGGACAGGGGTTTCAATGAGCAGTTCTTC. Protein product: CASSRDRGFNEQFF.